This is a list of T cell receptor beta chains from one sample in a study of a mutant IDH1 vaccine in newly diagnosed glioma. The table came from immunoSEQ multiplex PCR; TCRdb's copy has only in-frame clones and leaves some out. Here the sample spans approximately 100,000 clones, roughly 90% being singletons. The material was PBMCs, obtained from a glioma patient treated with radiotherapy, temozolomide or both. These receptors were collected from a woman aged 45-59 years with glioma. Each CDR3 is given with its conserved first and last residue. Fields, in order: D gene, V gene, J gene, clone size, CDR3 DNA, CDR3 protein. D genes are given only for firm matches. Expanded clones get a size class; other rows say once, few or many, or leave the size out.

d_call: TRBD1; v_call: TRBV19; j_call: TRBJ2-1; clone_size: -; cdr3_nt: TGTGCCAGGATGAAGGACAGGGGCAATGAGCAGTTCTTC; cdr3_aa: CARMKDRGNEQFF
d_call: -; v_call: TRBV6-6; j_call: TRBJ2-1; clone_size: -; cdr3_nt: TGTGCCAGCAGCAGAAGGTCCTACAATGAGCAGTTCTTC; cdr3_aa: CASSRRSYNEQFF
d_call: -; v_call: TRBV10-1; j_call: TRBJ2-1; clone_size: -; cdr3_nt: TGCGCGCGGCGACGGAGGAAGAAGTTCTTC; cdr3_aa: CARRRRKKFF
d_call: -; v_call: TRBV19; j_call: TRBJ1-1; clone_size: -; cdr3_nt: TGTGCCAGTAGTTCGTCGCAGGGAATATTCACTGAAGCTTTCTTT; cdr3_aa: CASSSSQGIFTEAFF
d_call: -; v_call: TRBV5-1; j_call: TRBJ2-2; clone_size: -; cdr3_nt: TGCGCCAGCAGCTTGGTCGCAGGCAGTACGAACACCGGGGAGCTGTTTTTT; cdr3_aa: CASSLVAGSTNTGELFF
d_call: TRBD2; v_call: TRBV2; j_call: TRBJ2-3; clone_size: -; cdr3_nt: TGTGCCAGCAGTGTGTTTGGCCTAGCGGGAGAAGTGACAGATACGCAGTATTTT; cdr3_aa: CASSVFGLAGEVTDTQYF
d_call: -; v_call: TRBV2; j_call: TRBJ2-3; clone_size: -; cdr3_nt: TGTGCCACGGCCTATGATACGCAGTATTTT; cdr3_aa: CATAYDTQYF
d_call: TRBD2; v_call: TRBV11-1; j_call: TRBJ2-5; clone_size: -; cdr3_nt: TGTGCCAGCAGCCCGGGGACTAGCGGGACCCGAGAGACCCAGTACTTC; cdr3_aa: CASSPGTSGTRETQYF
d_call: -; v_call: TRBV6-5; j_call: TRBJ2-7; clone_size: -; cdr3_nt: TGTGCCAGTGACCTCGGAATGTACGAGCAGTACTTC; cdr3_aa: CASDLGMYEQYF
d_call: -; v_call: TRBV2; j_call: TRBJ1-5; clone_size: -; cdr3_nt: TGTGCCAGCAGTGCCTCGGGGGGACGCAATCAGCCCCAGCATTTT; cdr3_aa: CASSASGGRNQPQHF
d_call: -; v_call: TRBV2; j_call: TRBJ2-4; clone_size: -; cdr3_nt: TGTGCCAGCAGTGGGCCGGGCCACAAAAACATTCAGTACTTC; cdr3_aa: CASSGPGHKNIQYF
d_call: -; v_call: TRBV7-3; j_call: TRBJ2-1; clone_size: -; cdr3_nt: TGTGCCAGCAGCCCCCAGGGCCGGGACAATGAGCAGTTCTTC; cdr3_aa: CASSPQGRDNEQFF
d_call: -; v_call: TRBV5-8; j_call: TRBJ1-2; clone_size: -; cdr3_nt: TGTGCCAGCAGCGAACAGTTCTATGGCTACACCTTC; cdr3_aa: CASSEQFYGYTF
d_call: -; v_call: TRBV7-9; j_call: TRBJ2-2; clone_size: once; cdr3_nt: TGTGCCAGCAGCATATGGGTAGAGGTCACCGGGGAGCTGTTTTTT; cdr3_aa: CASSIWVEVTGELFF
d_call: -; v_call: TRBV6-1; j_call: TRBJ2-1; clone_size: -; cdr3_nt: TGTGCCAGCAGTGAACGGGGCGAAGGCTACAATGAGCAGTTCTTC; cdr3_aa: CASSERGEGYNEQFF
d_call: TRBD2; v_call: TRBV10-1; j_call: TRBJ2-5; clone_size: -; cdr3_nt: TGCGCCAGCAGTGACGGGACTAGCACAGAGACCCAGTACTTC; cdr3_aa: CASSDGTSTETQYF
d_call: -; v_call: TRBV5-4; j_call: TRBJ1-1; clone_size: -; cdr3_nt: TGTGCCAGCAGCTTGACAGGCCGAATGAACACTGAAGCTTTCTTT; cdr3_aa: CASSLTGRMNTEAFF
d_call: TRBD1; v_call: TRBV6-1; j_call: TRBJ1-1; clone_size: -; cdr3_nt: TGTGCCAGCAGGGACAGGGCGGGGACTGAAGCTTTCTTT; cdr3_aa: CASRDRAGTEAFF
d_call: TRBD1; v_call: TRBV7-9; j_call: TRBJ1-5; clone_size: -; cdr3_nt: TGTGCCACTCAGAGCGGGACAGCCCTGACGGCCCAGCATTTT; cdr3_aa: CATQSGTALTAQHF
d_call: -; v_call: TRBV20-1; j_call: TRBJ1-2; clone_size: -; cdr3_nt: TGCAGTGCTCCCGTTAACTATGGCTACACCTTC; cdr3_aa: CSAPVNYGYTF
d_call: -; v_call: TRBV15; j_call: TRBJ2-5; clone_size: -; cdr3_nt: TGTGCCACCAGCCGCGACAGAACGCAAGAGACCCAGTACTTC; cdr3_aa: CATSRDRTQETQYF
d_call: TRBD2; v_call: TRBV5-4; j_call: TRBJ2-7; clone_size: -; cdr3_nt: TGTGCCAGCAGCTTGCGGGAGGGCCTTTTCAACGAGCAGTACTTC; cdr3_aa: CASSLREGLFNEQYF
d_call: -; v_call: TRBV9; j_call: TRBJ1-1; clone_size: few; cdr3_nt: TGTGCCAGCAGCGCCACGGGACATTCGAACACTGAAGCTTTCTTT; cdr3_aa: CASSATGHSNTEAFF
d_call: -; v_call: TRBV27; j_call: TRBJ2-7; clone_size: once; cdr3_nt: TGTGCCAGCAGTTTATCGATCGCTGGCGAGCAGTACTTC; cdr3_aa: CASSLSIAGEQYF
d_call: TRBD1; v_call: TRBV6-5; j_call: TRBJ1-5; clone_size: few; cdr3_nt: TGTGCCAGCAGCCGTGACAGGGGGAATCAGCCCCAGCATTTT; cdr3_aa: CASSRDRGNQPQHF
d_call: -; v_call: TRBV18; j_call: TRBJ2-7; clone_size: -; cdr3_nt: TGTGCCAGCTCACCACCCGGCTCCTACGAGCAGTACTTC; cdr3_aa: CASSPPGSYEQYF
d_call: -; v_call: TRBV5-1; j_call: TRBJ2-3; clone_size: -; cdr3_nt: TGCGCCAGCAGCCCATCCCGGGCAGATACGCAGTATTTT; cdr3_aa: CASSPSRADTQYF
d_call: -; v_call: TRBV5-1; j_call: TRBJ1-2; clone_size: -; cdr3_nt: TGCGCCAGCAGCTTACAAGAGGGCCCCTATGGCTACACCTTC; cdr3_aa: CASSLQEGPYGYTF
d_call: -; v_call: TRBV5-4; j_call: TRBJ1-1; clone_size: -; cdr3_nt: TGTGCCAGCAGCTTGGTTGGAGGGCAGAGAGGCGCTGAAGCTTTCTTT; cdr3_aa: CASSLVGGQRGAEAFF
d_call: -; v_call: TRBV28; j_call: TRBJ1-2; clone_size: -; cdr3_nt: TGTGCCAGCAGTTCGGGGGGCGATTCCTATGGCTACACCTTC; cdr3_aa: CASSSGGDSYGYTF
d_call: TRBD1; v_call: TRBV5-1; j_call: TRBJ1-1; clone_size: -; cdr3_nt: TGCGCCAGCAGCTGGGGGACAGGGGGGACTGAAGCTTTCTTT; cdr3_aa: CASSWGTGGTEAFF
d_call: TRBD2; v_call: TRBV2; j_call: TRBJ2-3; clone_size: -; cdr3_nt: TGTGCCAGCAGCGGACTAGGCTTTAGGGGGTATTTT; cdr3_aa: CASSGLGFRGYF
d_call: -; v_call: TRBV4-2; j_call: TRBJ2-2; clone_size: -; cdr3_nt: TGTGCCAGCAGCCAAGATACCGCGGAGAGGTACGGGGAGCTGTTTTTT; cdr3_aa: CASSQDTAERYGELFF
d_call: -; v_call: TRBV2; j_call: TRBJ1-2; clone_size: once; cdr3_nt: TGTGCCAGCAGTTTCCTCGAGGGGTATGGCTACACCTTC; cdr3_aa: CASSFLEGYGYTF
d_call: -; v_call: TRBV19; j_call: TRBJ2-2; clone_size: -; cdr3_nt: TGTGCCAGTAGCAATACGTGGCAGATGAACACCGGGGAGCTGTTTTTT; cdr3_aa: CASSNTWQMNTGELFF
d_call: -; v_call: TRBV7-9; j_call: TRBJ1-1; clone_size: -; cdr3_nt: TGTGCCAGCAGCCCCTCGGGGAACACTGAAGCTTTCTTT; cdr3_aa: CASSPSGNTEAFF
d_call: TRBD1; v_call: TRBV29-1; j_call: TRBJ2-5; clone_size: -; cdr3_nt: TGCAGCGTTGAAGGGGGGACAGGGGAACAAGAGACCCAGTACTTC; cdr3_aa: CSVEGGTGEQETQYF